This T cell receptor (beta chain) originates from a study of CD8+CD57+ T cells in acquired aplastic anemia. Overall study context: Sorted CD4+ plus CD8+ cells gave DNA averaging about 3 ug.

The CDR3 spans 14 residues. In germline, CDR1 is SGHTA, CDR2 FQGNSA. It was genomic DNA that served as the template for profiling TCR beta VDJ and CDR3. TCRdb ran MiXCR on the reads and lists one entry per CDR3 protein. The table shows around 220,000 distinct CDR3 sequences, with under 55% occurring only once. Sequencing was done on patients that had shown CD8+CD57+ cell expansion by flow cytometry. There were no patients without severe acquired aplastic anemia. Patients were treatment-naive when blood was sampled. This clonotype originated in a human donor with aplastic anemia. The specimen sequenced was sorted CD4+, CD8+, or CD8+CD57+ T cells (not recorded which) from PBMCs. The chain has TRBV7-2 and TRBJ1-4; D not resolved. The DNA end favors TRBJ1-1, so the J call may be wrong. CDR3 bases: TGTGCCAGCACCATGGACCAGACGTTCTCTGAAGCTTTCTTT. Translated: CASTMDQTFSEAFF.